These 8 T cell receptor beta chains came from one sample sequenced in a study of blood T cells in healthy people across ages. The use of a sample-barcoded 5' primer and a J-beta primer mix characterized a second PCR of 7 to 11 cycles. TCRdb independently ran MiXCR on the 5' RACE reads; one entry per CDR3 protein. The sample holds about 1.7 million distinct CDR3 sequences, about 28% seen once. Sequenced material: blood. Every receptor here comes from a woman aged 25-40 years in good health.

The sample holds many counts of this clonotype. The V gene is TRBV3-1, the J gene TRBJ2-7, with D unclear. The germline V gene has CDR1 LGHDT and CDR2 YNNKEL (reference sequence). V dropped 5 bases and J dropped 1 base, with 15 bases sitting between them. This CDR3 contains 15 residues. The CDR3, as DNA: TGTGCCAGCAGCTCGAGTCCCCTAGAGTCCTACGAGCAGTACTTC. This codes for CASSSSPLESYEQYF.

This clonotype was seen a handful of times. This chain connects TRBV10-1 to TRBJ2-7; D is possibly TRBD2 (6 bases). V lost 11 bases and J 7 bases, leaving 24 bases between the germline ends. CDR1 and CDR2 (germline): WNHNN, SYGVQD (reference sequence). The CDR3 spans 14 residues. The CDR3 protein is CAGRPGLRLEEQYF. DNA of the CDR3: TGCGCCGGTAGACCGGGACTCAGGCTCGAGGAGCAGTACTTC.

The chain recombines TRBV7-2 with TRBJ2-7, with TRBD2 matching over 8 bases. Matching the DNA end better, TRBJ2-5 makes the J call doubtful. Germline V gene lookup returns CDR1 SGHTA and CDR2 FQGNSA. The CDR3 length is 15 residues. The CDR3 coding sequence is TGTGCCAGCAGCTTAGACGGGGGGGGGAGGGAGACCCAGTACTTC. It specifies CASSLDGGGRETQYF.

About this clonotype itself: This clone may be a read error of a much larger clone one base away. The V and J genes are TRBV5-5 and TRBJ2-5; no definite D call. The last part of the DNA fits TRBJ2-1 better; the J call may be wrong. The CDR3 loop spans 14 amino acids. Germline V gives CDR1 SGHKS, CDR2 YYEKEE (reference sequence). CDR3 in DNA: TGTGCCAGCAGCATTGGGCCCGACCAAGAGACCCAGTTCTTC. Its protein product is CASSIGPDQETQFF.

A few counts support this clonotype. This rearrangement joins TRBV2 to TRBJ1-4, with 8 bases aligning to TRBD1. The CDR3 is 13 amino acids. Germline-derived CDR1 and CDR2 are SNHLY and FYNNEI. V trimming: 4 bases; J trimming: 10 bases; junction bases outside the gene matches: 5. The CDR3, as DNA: TGTGCCAGCAGTGCGGGACAGGTCCGAAAACTGTTTTTT. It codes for CASSAGQVRKLFF.

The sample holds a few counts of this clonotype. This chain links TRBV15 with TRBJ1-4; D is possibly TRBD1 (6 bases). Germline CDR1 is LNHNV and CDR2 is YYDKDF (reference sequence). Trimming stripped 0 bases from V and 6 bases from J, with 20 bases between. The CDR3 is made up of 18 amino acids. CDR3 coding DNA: TGTGCCACCAGCAGAGATCTTCAGGGGACCAGAGCGGATGAAAAACTGTTTTTT. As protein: CATSRDLQGTRADEKLFF.

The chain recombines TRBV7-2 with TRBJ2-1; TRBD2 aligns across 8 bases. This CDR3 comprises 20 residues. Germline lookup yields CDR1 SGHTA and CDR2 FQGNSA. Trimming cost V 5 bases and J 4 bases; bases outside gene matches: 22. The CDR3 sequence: CASSRPRLAPAIVPYNEQFF. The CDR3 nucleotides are TGTGCCAGCAGCAGACCCCGACTAGCGCCCGCCATCGTCCCATACAATGAGCAGTTCTTC. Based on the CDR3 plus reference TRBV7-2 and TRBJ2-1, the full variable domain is GAGVSQSPSNKVTEKGKDVELRCDPISGHTALYWYRQSLGQGLEFLIYFQGNSAPDKSGLPSDRFSAERTGGSVSTLTIQRTQQEDSAVYLCASSRPRLAPAIVPYNEQFFGPGTRLTVL.

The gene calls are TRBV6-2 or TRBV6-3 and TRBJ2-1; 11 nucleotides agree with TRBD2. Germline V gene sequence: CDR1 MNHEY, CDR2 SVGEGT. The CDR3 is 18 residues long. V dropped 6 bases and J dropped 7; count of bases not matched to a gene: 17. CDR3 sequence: CASSYAGLAAGMNNEQFF. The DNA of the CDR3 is TGTGCCAGCAGCTACGCGGGACTAGCGGCAGGAATGAATAATGAGCAGTTCTTC.